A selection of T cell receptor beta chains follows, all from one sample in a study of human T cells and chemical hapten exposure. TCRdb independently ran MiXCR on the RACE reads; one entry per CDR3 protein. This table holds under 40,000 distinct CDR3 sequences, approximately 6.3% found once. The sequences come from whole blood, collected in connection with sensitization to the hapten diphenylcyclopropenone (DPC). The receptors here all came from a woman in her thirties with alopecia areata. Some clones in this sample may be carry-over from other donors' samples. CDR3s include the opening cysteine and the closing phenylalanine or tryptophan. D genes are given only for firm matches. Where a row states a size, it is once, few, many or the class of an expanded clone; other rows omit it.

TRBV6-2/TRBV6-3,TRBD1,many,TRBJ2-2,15,CASIAGTGGIGELFF,TGTGCCAGCATCGCCGGGACAGGGGGAATCGGGGAGCTGTTTTTT
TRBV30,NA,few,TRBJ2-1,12,CAGGEGHNEQFF,TGTGCCGGGGGTGAGGGACACAATGAGCAGTTCTTC
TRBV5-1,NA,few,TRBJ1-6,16,CASSLEPATANSPLHF,TGCGCCAGCAGCTTGGAACCAGCCACGGCGAATTCACCCCTCCACTTT
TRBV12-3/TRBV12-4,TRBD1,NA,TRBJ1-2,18,CASSPYRTGWRVAYGYTF,TGTGCCAGCAGTCCCTACCGGACAGGGTGGAGGGTTGCCTATGGCTACACCTTC
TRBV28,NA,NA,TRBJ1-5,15,CASSLTGRKDQPQHF,TGTGCCAGCAGTTTGACCGGGCGTAAAGATCAGCCCCAGCATTTT
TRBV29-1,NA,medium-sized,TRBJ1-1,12,CSVGVSNTEAFF,TGCAGCGTTGGTGTCTCAAACACTGAAGCTTTCTTT
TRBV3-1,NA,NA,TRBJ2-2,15,CASSQFAGDTGELFF,TGTGCCAGCAGCCAGTTTGCAGGAGACACCGGGGAGCTGTTTTTT
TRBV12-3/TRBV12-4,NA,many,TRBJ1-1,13,CASSLQGNTEAFF,TGTGCCAGCAGTCTCCAGGGGAACACTGAAGCTTTCTTT
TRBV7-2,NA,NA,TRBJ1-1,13,CAGMTGLNTEAFF,TGTGCCGGCATGACAGGATTGAACACTGAAGCTTTCTTT
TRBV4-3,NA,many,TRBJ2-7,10,CAKTGYEQYF,TGCGCCAAGACCGGGTACGAGCAGTACTTC